Detailed here is one T cell receptor beta chain. The data stem from a study of shared clonotypes between healthy human individuals. All donors were healthy HIV-negative adults lacking recent acute infections or vaccinations. The study drew all its donors from Caucasian adults living in Nashville, Tennessee. Germline V gene sequence: CDR1 MNHNS, CDR2 SASEGT. The CDR3 covers 15 residues. The ends were cut back, 6 bases at V and 0 bases at J, with 14 bases in the middle. TCRdb's copy holds only in-frame clones and misses some; the assay was immunoSEQ multiplex PCR. The sample gives roughly 2.5 million clones, about 92% of which show up once; under 0.15% is in the top ten.

The origin of this receptor is a man between 18 and 29 years old in good health. The chain links TRBV6-1 to TRBJ1-1; TRBD1 might be the D (6 bases). The source material was naive CD4+ T cells sorted from blood. Subset specified: CD45RA+ positively selected. The CDR3 here is CASRYETGMNTEAFF. The CDR3 region has the DNA TGTGCCAGCAGATATGAGACAGGTATGAACACTGAAGCTTTCTTT.